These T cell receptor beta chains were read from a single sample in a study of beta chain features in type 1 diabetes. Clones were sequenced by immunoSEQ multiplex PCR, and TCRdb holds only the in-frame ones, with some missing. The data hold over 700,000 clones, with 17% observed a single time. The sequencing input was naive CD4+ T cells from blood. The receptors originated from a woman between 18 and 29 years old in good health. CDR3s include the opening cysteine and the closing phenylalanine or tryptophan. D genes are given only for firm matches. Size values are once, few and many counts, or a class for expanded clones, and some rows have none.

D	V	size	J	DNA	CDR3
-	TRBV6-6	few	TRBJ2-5	TGTGCCAGCAGTGGGGGGTCGGGGTACCAAGAGACCCAGTACTTC	CASSGGSGYQETQYF
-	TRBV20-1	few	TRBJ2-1	TGCAGTGCTAGAGGACTGAGTGAGCAGTTCTTC	CSARGLSEQFF
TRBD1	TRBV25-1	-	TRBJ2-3	TGTGCCGCCGGGACAGGGTTATCCCTCACAGATACGCAGTATTTT	CAAGTGLSLTDTQYF
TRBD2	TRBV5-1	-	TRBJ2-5	TGCGCCAGCAGCTCCCCCCCTAGCGGAAGGACCAGGCAAGAGACCCAGTACTTC	CASSSPPSGRTRQETQYF
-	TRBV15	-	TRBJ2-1	TGTGCCACCAGCAGAGTACTTGACGGGAGTGAGCAGTTCTTC	CATSRVLDGSEQFF
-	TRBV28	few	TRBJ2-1	TGTGCCAGCAAACTTGCGAACCGCAATGAGCAGTTCTTC	CASKLANRNEQFF
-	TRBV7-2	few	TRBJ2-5	TGTGCCAGCAGCTCGGACAGACAAGAGACCCAGTACTTC	CASSSDRQETQYF
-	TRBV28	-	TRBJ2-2	TGTGCCAGCAGTCTGATGGGACTCCTAAACACCGGGGAGCTGTTTTTT	CASSLMGLLNTGELFF
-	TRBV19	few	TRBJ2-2	TGTGCCAGTAAATGGGGGCGAGTCACCGGGGAGCTGTTTTTT	CASKWGRVTGELFF
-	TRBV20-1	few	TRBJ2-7	TGCAGTGCTCAGTCTTACGGAGAGCAGTACTTC	CSAQSYGEQYF
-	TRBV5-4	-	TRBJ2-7	TGCGCCAGCAGCCACGGAGCGGGCACGACCTACGAGCAGTACTTC	CASSHGAGTTYEQYF
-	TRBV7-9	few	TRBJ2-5	TGTGCCAGCAGCTCACAGGTCAGGGAGACCCAGTACTTC	CASSSQVRETQYF
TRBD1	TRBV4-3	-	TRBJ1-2	TGCGCCAGCAGCCACGGGACAGGGGGTGCCTATGGCTACACCTTC	CASSHGTGGAYGYTF
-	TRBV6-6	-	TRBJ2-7	TGTGCCAGCAGCGGGGACAACAGCTACGAGCAGTACTTC	CASSGDNSYEQYF
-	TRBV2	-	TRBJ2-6	TGTGCCAGCAGTTTACGGGGGTACGGGGCCAACGTCCTGACTTTC	CASSLRGYGANVLTF
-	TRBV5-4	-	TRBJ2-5	TGTGCCAGCAGCTTGGCGCCGGGCCAAGAGACCCAGTACTTC	CASSLAPGQETQYF
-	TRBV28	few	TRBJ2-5	TGTGCCAGCAGTCCCCCCGTCGGGCTAGAGACCCAGTACTTC	CASSPPVGLETQYF
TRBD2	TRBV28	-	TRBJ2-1	TGTGCCAGCAGCCTCGTACCGGGACTAGCGAATTACAATGAGCAGTTCTTC	CASSLVPGLANYNEQFF
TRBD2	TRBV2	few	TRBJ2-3	TGTGCCAGCAGCCGTCCGGGCGGGAGGCGCACAGATACGCAGTATTTT	CASSRPGGRRTDTQYF